One and the same sample provided the 16 T cell receptor beta chains below, sequenced in a study of neurological immune-mediated disorders. TCRdb analysed the 5' RACE reads with MiXCR anew, one entry per CDR3 protein. This table holds some 60,000 distinct CDR3 sequences, roughly 9.8% found once. Time point reported: longitudinal time-point 2. Input material: PBMCs. The origin of the receptors is a man in his thirties or forties in good health.

In its sample, this clonotype was seen many times. The chain carries TRBV6-1 and TRBJ2-7; D is uncertain. Germline-derived CDR1 and CDR2 are MNHNS and SASEGT. The CDR3 covers 12 residues. With 3 bases removed from V and 5 bases from J, the gap between germline ends came to 8 bases. The CDR3 here is CASSEGRNEQYF. CDR3 nucleotides: TGTGCCAGCAGTGAGGGCAGAAACGAGCAGTACTTC.

The V gene is TRBV27, the J gene TRBJ2-4; 7 bases match TRBD1. This CDR3 region has 14 residues. V was clipped by 3 bases and J by 6 bases; unmatched bases: 5. The germline V gene encodes CDR1 MNHEY and CDR2 SMNVEV (reference sequence). CDR3 region: CASSFGTDLNIQYF. CDR3 nucleotides: TGTGCCAGCAGTTTCGGGACAGATTTAAACATTCAGTACTTC.

This clonotype appeared many times. This chain links TRBV5-1 with TRBJ2-2; perhaps TRBD1 as D (6 bases). CDR3 length: 15 amino acids. Per germline, CDR1 SGHRS and CDR2 YFSETQ. V lost 2 bases and J lost 3, with 11 bases in between. The CDR3 loop is CASSFLDSYTGELFF. DNA for the CDR3: TGCGCCAGCAGCTTCTTGGACAGTTACACCGGGGAGCTGTTTTTT.

This clonotype was detected ten times or more. The V call is TRBV10-1, the J call TRBJ1-4, with D unclear. Germline V CDR1 and CDR2: WNHNN, SYGVQD (reference sequence). V was trimmed by 4 bases and J by 8 bases, leaving 14 bases between them. The CDR3 consists of 14 residues. The CDR3 coding sequence is TGCGCCAGCAGTGCAACGTTTGCTGAGGAAAAACTGTTTTTT. As protein: CASSATFAEEKLFF.

This clonotype was counted many times. This CDR3 reads CSARGDRVGGYTF. As DNA, the CDR3 is TGCAGTGCTAGGGGGGACAGGGTCGGCGGCTACACCTTC. This chain links TRBV20-1 with TRBJ1-2; 9 positions match TRBD1. CDR3 length: 13 residues. Germline V gene data show CDR1 as DFQATT and CDR2 as SNEGSKA (reference sequence). V lost 3 bases and J lost 8; bases outside the gene matches: 7.

This clonotype occurred many times. This chain joins TRBV5-1 and TRBJ1-1, with TRBD1 identical over 9 bases. The CDR3 totals 16 residues. V shed 4 bases and J 3 bases; nucleotides not matched to a gene: 10. Germline V gene data show CDR1 as SGHRS and CDR2 as YFSETQ. The CDR3 bases are TGCGCCAGCAGCGGGGCCGTACAGGGGGCGTACACTGAAGCTTTCTTT. Protein sequence: CASSGAVQGAYTEAFF. Drawing the rest from reference TRBV5-1 and TRBJ1-1, the complete variable domain is KAGVTQTPRYLIKTRGQQVTLSCSPISGHRSVSWYQQTPGQGLQFLFEYFSETQRNKGNFPGRFSGRQFSNSRSEMNVSTLELGDSALYLCASSGAVQGAYTEAFFGQGTRLTVV.

At least ten counts were recorded for this clonotype. The chain links TRBV28 to TRBJ2-5; no definite D call. CDR3 length equals 12 residues. Trimming took 2 bases from V and 4 from J, leaving 5 bases between them. Germline V gene lookup returns CDR1 MDHEN and CDR2 SYDVKM. The CDR3 DNA sequence: TGTGCCAGCAGTTTACCCGTAGAGACCCAGTACTTC. Translation gives CASSLPVETQYF.

This clonotype was observed many times. The chain uses TRBV29-1 and TRBJ1-4; D gene unclear. Trimming cost V 5 bases and J 0 bases, with 10 bases left between them. The CDR3 is 14 residues long. CDR1 is SQVTM, CDR2 ANQGSEA, per germline. The CDR3 DNA is TGCAGCGTTACCCACCTAGCAACTAATGAAAAACTGTTTTTT. Translating it yields CSVTHLATNEKLFF.

This clonotype showed up many times. V is TRBV5-1 and J is TRBJ2-2, with D perhaps matching TRBD1 (6 bases). The CDR3 has 15 amino acids. The V end lost 0 bases, the J end lost 1 base, and 7 bases lay between the germline ends. CDR1 SGHRS and CDR2 YFSETQ come from the germline V gene. The CDR3 DNA reads TGCGCCAGCAGCTTGGACAGGGAGAACACCGGGGAGCTGTTTTTT. This encodes CASSLDRENTGELFF.

In this sample, this clonotype turned up a few times. The gene calls are TRBV28 and TRBJ1-5, with 7 positions matching TRBD1. The CDR3 is made up of 16 amino acids. Germline loops: CDR1 MDHEN, CDR2 SYDVKM. V was clipped by 2 bases and J by 4 bases; unmatched bases: 8. The CDR3, as DNA: TGTGCCAGCAGTTTAATGCAGGGGGGGGTTAATCAGCCCCAGCATTTT. Protein: CASSLMQGGVNQPQHF. Combining the CDR3 with reference TRBV28 and TRBJ1-5 gives the whole variable domain DVKVTQSSRYLVKRTGEKVFLECVQDMDHENMFWYRQDPGLGLRLIYFSYDVKMKEKGDIPEGYSVSREKKERFSLILESASTNQTSMYLCASSLMQGGVNQPQHFGDGTRLSIL.

Many counts were recorded for this clonotype. The rearrangement links TRBV13 to TRBJ1-3; D possibly corresponds to TRBD1 (6 bases). Germline loops: CDR1 PRHDT, CDR2 FYEKMQ (reference sequence). The CDR3 length is 17 residues. V was clipped by 4 bases and J by 2 bases, with 18 bases between them. The CDR3 here is CASSSRQDFYAGNTIYF. Written as DNA, the CDR3 is TGTGCCAGCAGCTCCCGACAGGATTTTTATGCTGGAAACACCATATATTTT.

This clonotype appeared many times. The gene calls are TRBV29-1 and TRBJ2-3; tentatively, D is TRBD1 (6 bases). The CDR3 spans 15 residues. Germline CDR1 SQVTM, CDR2 ANQGSEA. V lost 3 bases to trimming and J lost 0 bases, with 13 bases between them. The CDR3: CSVDLRGKSTDTQYF. The CDR3 nucleotides are TGCAGCGTTGATTTAAGGGGGAAAAGCACAGATACGCAGTATTTT.

This clonotype was seen at least ten times. The chain is built from TRBV5-1 and TRBJ2-1; 9 nucleotides agree with TRBD2. Germline CDR1 is SGHRS and CDR2 is YFSETQ. V was clipped by 0 bases and J by 6 bases; unmatched bases: 4. CDR3 length: 15 amino acids. This chain's CDR3 is CASSLGSGSTNEQFF. The CDR3 DNA sequence: TGCGCCAGCAGCTTGGGTAGCGGGAGTACCAATGAGCAGTTCTTC.

With regard to this clonotype: This could be a read error, since a much larger clone is one nucleotide away. CDR3 sequence reads: CASRVGGTANGLETQYF. The CDR3 DNA follows: TGTGCCAGCAGGGTCGGTGGAACAGCTAACGGGTTAGAGACCCAGTACTTC. The chain carries TRBV25-1 and TRBJ2-5; the D is unclear. The V gene's germline CDR1 is MGHDK and CDR2 SYGVNS. The CDR3 has 17 residues. Trimming took off 6 bases at V and 4 bases at J, with 24 bases between the two ends.

This clonotype came up many times. The chain employs TRBV20-1 and TRBJ2-3; no firm D call. Germline loops: CDR1 DFQATT, CDR2 SNEGSKA (reference sequence). Trimming took 1 base from V and 2 from J, leaving 13 bases between them. This CDR3 contains 15 residues. The CDR3 loop reads CSARVGAVDTDTQYF. DNA of the CDR3: TGCAGTGCTAGAGTGGGTGCAGTAGACACAGATACGCAGTATTTT.

This clonotype showed up many times. The chain carries TRBV10-1 and TRBJ2-1, with 9 bases matching TRBD2. The CDR3 is 17 amino acids. Germline CDR1 reads WNHNN; CDR2 reads SYGVQD (reference sequence). After removal of 4 bases from V and 3 bases from J, the junction contained 10 bases not matched to a gene. For the CDR3, the DNA is TGCGCCAGCAGTGGACAACCGGGACTAGCTGTCTACAATGAGCAGTTCTTC. Its protein product is CASSGQPGLAVYNEQFF.